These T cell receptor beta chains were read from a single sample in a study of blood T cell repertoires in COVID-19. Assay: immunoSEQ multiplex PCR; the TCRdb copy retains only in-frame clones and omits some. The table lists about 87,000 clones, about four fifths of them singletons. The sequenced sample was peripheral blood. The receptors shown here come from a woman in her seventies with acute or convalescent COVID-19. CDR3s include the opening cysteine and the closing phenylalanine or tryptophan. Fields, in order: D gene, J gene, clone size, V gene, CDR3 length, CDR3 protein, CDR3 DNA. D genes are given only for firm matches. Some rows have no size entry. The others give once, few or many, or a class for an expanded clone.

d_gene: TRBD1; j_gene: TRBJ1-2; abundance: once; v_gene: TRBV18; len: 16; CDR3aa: CASSPLQGAQDYGYTF; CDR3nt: TGTGCCAGCTCACCTTTACAGGGGGCGCAGGACTATGGCTACACCTTC
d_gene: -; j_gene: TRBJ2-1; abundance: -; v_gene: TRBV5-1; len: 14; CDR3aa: CASSLVFSMYEQFF; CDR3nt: TGCGCCAGCAGCTTGGTCTTTAGCATGTATGAGCAGTTCTTC
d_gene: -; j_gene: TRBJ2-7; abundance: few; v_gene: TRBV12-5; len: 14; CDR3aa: CASGEQGGTGEQYF; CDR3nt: TGTGCTAGTGGCGAACAGGGGGGGACGGGCGAGCAGTACTTC
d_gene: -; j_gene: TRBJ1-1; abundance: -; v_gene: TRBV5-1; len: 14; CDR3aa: CASSLMRGNTEAFF; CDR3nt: TGCGCCAGCAGCTTAATGCGGGGGAACACTGAAGCTTTCTTT
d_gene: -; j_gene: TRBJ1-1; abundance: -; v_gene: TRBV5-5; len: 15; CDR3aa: CASSLGSRQNTEAFF; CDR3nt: TGTGCCAGCAGCTTGGGATCACGACAGAACACTGAAGCTTTCTTT
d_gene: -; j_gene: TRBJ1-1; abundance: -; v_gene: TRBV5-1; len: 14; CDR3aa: CASSFRGSDTEAFF; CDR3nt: TGCGCCAGCAGCTTCAGAGGGTCGGACACTGAAGCTTTCTTT
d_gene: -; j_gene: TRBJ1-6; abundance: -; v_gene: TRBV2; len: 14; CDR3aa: CASRSFSYNSPLHF; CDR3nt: TGTGCCAGCCGCAGTTTCTCTTATAATTCACCCCTCCACTTT
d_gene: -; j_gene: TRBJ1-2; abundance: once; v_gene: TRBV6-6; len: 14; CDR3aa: CASSSRGSRAGYTF; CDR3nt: TGTGCCAGCAGTTCGCGGGGGTCTCGAGCTGGCTACACCTTC
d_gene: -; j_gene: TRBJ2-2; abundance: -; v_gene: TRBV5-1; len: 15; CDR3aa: CASSSTGVNTGELFF; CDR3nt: TGCGCCAGCAGCTCAACAGGAGTGAACACCGGGGAGCTGTTTTTT
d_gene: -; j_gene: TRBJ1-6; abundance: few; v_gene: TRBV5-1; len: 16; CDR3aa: CASSPEAYEDNSPLHF; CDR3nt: TGCGCCAGCAGCCCGGAAGCGTATGAGGATAATTCACCCCTCCACTTT
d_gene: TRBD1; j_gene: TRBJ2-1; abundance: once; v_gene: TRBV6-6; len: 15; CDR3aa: CASRDPRQGYGEQFF; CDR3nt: TGTGCCAGCAGGGACCCCCGACAGGGGTATGGGGAGCAGTTCTTC
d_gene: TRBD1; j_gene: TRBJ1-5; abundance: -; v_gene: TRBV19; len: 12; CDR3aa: CASKQGHQPQHF; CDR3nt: TGTGCCAGTAAACAGGGGCATCAGCCCCAGCATTTT
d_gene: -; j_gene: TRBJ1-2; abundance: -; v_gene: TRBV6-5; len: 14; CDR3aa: CASSYSGQNYGYTF; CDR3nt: TGTGCCAGCAGTTACTCGGGACAAAACTATGGCTACACCTTC
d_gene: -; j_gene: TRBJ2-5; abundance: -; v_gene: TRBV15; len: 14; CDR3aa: CATSRQGRLETQYF; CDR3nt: TGTGCCACCAGCAGACAGGGAAGATTAGAGACCCAGTACTTC
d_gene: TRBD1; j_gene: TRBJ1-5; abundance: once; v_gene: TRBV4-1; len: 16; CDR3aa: CASSQEGGQVNQPQHF; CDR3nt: TGCGCCAGCAGCCAAGAGGGGGGACAGGTCAATCAGCCCCAGCATTTT
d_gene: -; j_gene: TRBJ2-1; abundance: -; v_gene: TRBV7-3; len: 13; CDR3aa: CASSLIPGDEQFF; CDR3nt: TGTGCCAGCAGCTTAATCCCCGGGGATGAGCAGTTCTTC
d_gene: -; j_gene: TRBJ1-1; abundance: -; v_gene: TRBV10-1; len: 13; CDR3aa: CASSVDRNTEAFF; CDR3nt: TGCGCCAGCAGTGTCGACAGGAACACTGAAGCTTTCTTT
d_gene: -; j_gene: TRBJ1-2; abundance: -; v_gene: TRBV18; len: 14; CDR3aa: CASSPRPGESGYTF; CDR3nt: TGTGCCAGCTCACCTCGTCCGGGGGAGAGTGGCTACACCTTC
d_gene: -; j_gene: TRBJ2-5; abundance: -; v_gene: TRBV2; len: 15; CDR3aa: CASSGPVDSGETQYF; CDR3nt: TGTGCCAGCAGTGGCCCGGTTGACAGTGGAGAGACCCAGTACTTC
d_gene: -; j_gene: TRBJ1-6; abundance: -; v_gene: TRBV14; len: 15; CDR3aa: CASSQQDMPDSPLHF; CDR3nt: TGTGCCAGCAGCCAACAGGATATGCCCGATTCACCCCTCCACTTT
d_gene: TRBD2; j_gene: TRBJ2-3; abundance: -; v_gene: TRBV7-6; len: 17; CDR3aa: CASSFNLAGGTTDTQYF; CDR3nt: TGTGCCAGCAGCTTTAATCTAGCGGGGGGCACCACAGATACGCAGTATTTT
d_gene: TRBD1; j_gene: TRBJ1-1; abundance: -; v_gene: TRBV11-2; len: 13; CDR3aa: CASSSDRGTEAFF; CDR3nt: TGTGCCAGCAGCTCGGACAGGGGCACTGAAGCTTTCTTT
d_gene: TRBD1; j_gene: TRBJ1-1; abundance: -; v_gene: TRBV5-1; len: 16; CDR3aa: CASSVTTGAVNTEAFF; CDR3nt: TGCGCCAGCAGCGTTACGACAGGGGCGGTAAACACTGAAGCTTTCTTT
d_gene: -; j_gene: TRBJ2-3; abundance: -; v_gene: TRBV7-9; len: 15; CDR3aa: CASSLGTSMTDTQYF; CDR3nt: TGTGCCAGCAGCCTCGGGACTTCTATGACAGATACGCAGTATTTT
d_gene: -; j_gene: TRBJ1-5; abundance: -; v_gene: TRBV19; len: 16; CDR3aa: CASRPDGRYSNQPQHF; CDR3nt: TGTGCCAGTAGACCTGATGGGCGTTATAGCAATCAGCCCCAGCATTTT
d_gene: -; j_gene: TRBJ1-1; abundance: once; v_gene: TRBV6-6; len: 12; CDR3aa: CASSSRQEEAFF; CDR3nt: TGTGCCAGCAGTTCTCGACAGGAAGAGGCTTTCTTT
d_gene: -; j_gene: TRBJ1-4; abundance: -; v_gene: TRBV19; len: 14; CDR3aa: CASISGVAGEKLFF; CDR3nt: TGTGCCAGTATCTCGGGGGTCGCCGGAGAAAAACTGTTTTTT
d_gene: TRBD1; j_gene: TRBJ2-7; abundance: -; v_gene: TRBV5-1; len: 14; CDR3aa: CASSPGTGGREQYF; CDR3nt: TGCGCCAGCAGTCCCGGGACAGGGGGTCGGGAGCAGTACTTC
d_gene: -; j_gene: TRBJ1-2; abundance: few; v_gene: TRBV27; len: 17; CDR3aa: CASSSLTLFRDLGGYTF; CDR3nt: TGTGCCAGCAGTTCCTTAACTCTTTTCAGGGATCTCGGTGGCTACACCTTC
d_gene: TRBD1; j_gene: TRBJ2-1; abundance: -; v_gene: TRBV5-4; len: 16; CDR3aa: CASSRSGQGGYNEQFF; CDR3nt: TGTGCCAGCAGCCGGTCGGGACAGGGAGGCTACAATGAGCAGTTCTTC
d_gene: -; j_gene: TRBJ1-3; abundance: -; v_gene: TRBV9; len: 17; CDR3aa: CASSVDLGTVTGNTIYF; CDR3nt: TGTGCCAGCAGCGTAGATCTAGGTACGGTCACAGGAAACACCATATATTTT
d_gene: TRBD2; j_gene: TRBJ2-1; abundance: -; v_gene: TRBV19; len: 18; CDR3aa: CASSRSSGGYFPYNEQFF; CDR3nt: TGTGCCAGTAGTCGGTCTAGCGGGGGTTACTTTCCCTACAATGAGCAGTTCTTC
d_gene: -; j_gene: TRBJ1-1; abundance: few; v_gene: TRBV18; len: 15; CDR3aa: CASSQSARGHTEAFF; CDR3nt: TGTGCCAGCTCACAAAGTGCCAGGGGACACACTGAAGCTTTCTTT
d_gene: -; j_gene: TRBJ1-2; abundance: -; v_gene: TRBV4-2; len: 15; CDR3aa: CASSQEENGSYGYTF; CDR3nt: TGTGCCAGCAGCCAAGAGGAGAACGGTTCTTATGGCTACACCTTC
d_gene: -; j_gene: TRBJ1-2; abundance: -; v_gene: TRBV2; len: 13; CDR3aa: CASSGDNNYGYTF; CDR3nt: TGTGCCAGCAGTGGAGATAATAACTATGGCTACACCTTC
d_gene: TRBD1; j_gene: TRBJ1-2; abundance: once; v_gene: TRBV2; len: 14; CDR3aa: CASSETLTGSGYTF; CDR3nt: TGTGCCAGCAGTGAAACCCTGACAGGGAGCGGCTACACCTTC
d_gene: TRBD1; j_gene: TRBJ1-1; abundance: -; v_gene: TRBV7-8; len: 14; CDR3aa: CASSSTGGDTEAFF; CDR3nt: TGTGCCAGCAGCTCCACAGGGGGCGACACTGAAGCTTTCTTT
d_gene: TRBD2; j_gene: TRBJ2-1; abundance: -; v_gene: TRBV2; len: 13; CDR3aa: CASSAVGGNEQFF; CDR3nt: TGTGCCAGCAGTGCTGTGGGGGGGAATGAGCAGTTCTTC
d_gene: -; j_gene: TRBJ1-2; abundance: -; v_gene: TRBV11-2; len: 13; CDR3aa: CASSLGQGLGYTF; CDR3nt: TGTGCCAGCAGCTTAGGGCAGGGTTTAGGCTACACCTTC
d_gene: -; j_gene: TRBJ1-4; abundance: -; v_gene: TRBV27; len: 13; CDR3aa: CASSFQGWEKLFF; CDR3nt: TGTGCCAGCAGTTTTCAGGGGTGGGAAAAACTGTTTTTT
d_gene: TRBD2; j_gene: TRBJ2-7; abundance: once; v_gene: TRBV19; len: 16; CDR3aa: CASSKIIAGPPYEQYF; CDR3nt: TGTGCCAGTAGTAAAATTATAGCGGGGCCCCCCTACGAGCAGTACTTC
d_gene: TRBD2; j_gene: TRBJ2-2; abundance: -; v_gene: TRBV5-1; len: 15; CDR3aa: CASSFSGGATGELFF; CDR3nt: TGCGCCAGCAGCTTTAGCGGGGGGGCCACCGGGGAGCTGTTTTTT
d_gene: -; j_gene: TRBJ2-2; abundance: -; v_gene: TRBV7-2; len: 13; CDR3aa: CASSTQHTGELFF; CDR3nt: TGTGCCAGCAGTACTCAACACACCGGGGAGCTGTTTTTT
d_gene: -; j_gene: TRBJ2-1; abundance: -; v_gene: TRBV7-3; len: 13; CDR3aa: CASSSGSYNEQFF; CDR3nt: TGTGCCAGCAGCTCGGGGTCCTACAATGAGCAGTTCTTC